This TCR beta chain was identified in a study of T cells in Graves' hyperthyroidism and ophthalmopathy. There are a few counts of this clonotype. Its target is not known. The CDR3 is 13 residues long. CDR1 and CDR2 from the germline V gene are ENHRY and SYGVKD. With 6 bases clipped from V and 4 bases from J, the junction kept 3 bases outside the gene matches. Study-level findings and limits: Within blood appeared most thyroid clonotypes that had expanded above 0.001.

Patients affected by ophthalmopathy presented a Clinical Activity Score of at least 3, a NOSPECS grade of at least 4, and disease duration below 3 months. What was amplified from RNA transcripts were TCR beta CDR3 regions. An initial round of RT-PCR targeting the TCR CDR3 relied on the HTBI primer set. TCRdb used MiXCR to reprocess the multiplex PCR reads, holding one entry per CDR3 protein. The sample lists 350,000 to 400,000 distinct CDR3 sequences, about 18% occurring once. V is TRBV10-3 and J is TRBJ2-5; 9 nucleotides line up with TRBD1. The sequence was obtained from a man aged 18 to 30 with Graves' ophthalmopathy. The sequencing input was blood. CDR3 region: CAISRDRAETQYF. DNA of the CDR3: TGTGCCATCAGCAGGGACAGGGCAGAGACCCAGTACTTC.